Each of the 11 T cell receptor beta chains below was sequenced from the same sample in a study of Ad26.COV2.S vaccination and SARS-CoV-2 variants. Profiling relied on immunoSEQ multiplex PCR, and the TCRdb table lists in-frame clones only, not all of them. The table has approximately 500,000 clones, roughly 87% seen once. Treatment meaning: roughly 19 received Ad26.COV2.S at low or high dose, single or two shots; 5 received placebo; per-sample allocation not given. Sampling happened 63 days after the first vaccine or placebo injection. Sequenced material: peripheral blood, taken in a trial of Ad26.COV2.S vaccine versus placebo. These receptors came from a person between 18 and 60 years old who received the Ad26.COV2.S COVID-19 vaccine or a placebo.

V and J are TRBV7-3 and TRBJ1-2; D call uncertain. V was cut by 2 bases and J by 6 bases, with 16 bases left in between. This CDR3 comprises 15 residues. CDR1 and CDR2 from the germline V gene are SGHTA and FQGTGA. CDR3 DNA: TGTGCCAGCAGCTTATGGGCTAACTCCCCTGATGGCTACACCTTC. This translates into CASSLWANSPDGYTF.

This chain connects TRBV5-4 to TRBJ1-2; D remains ambiguous. Germline-derived CDR1 and CDR2 are SGHNT and YYREEE (reference sequence). Trimming removed 4 bases at V and 5 bases at J, with 15 bases between. This CDR3 is 14 amino acids long. CDR3 region: CASSLKTLTYGYTF. The CDR3 DNA reads as TGTGCCAGCAGCCTTAAAACCCTTACTTATGGCTACACCTTC.

This clone occurred once. The CDR3 loop reads CASSLVSGLAEYNEQFF. CDR3 sequence (DNA): TGTGCCAGCAGCTTAGTATCCGGGCTAGCGGAGTACAATGAGCAGTTCTTC. The rearrangement links TRBV7-9 to TRBJ2-1, with TRBD2 identical over 7 bases. Per germline, CDR1 SEHNR and CDR2 FQNEAQ (reference sequence). The V gene end was trimmed by 1 base and the J gene end by 4 bases; junction bases not matched to a gene: 10. The CDR3 covers 17 residues.

This clone turned up a few times. The chain is built from TRBV21-1 and TRBJ1-1. TRBV21-1 is deemed a pseudogene. The CDR3 totals 15 residues. CDR3 region: CASSCKGGLNTEAFF. In DNA form, the CDR3 reads TGTGCCAGCAGCTGCAAGGGGGGATTGAACACTGAAGCTTTCTTT.

This chain uses TRBV6-2 or TRBV6-3 with TRBJ1-5; 8 nucleotides line up with TRBD1. CDR1 is MNHEY and CDR2 is SVGEGT in the germline V gene. V lost 5 bases, J lost 1 base, and 4 bases stayed unmatched. This CDR3 has 15 amino acids. CDR3 DNA sequence: TGTGCCAGCAGTGATGACAGGGGAAGCAATCAGCCCCAGCATTTT. Its protein product is CASSDDRGSNQPQHF.

The sample holds many counts of this clone. Within the sample, other DNA sequences also encode this same CDR3. V is TRBV7-9 and J is TRBJ1-4; TRBD1 aligns across 8 bases. V lost 1 base to trimming and J lost 7 bases; unmatched junction nucleotides: 2. Per germline, CDR1 SEHNR and CDR2 FQNEAQ (reference sequence). This CDR3 spans 14 amino acids. DNA for the CDR3: TGTGCCAGCAGCTTAGGGACAGGGAGTGAAAAACTGTTTTTT. Translating it yields CASSLGTGSEKLFF.

The chain recombines TRBV25-1 with TRBJ2-7; 8 bases are a match to TRBD1. Germline CDR1 is MGHDK and CDR2 is SYGVNS. This CDR3 has 15 amino acids. V dropped 4 bases and J dropped 6; count of bases not matched to a gene: 11. The CDR3 region has the DNA TGTGCCAGCAGTGCACGGGACAGGATTAAATCCGAGCAGTACTTC. Its protein is CASSARDRIKSEQYF.

V is TRBV3-1 (or the pseudogene TRBV3-2) and J is TRBJ1-1; D may be TRBD1 (5 bases). Trimming pared 7 bases from V and 6 bases from J, leaving 18 bases between. CDR1 and CDR2 from the germline V gene are LGHDT and YNNKEL (reference sequence). The CDR3 length is 14 residues. CDR3 loop: CASNDRGFSAEAFF. CDR3 bases: TGTGCCAGCAACGACAGAGGATTCAGTGCTGAAGCTTTCTTT.

The V gene is TRBV28, the J gene TRBJ2-7; 12 bases agree with TRBD1. Germline V gene data show CDR1 as MDHEN and CDR2 as SYDVKM. The CDR3 sequence is 16 residues long. V was clipped by 2 bases and J by 6 bases; unmatched bases: 8. The CDR3 loop reads CASSLETGTGGSEQYF. CDR3 DNA sequence: TGTGCCAGCAGTTTAGAGACCGGGACAGGGGGCTCCGAGCAGTACTTC.

The chain is built from TRBV11-2 and TRBJ2-1; D is unclear. The V end lost 0 bases, the J end lost 3 bases, and 12 bases lay between the germline ends. The CDR3 loop spans 16 amino acids. CDR1 SGHAT and CDR2 FQNNGV come from the germline V gene. The CDR3 loop reads CASSLEASSIYNEQFF. The DNA of the CDR3 is TGTGCCAGCAGCTTAGAGGCCAGTTCGATCTACAATGAGCAGTTCTTC. Full variable domain (rest looked up from reference TRBV11-2 and TRBJ2-1): EAGVAQSPRYKIIEKRQSVAFWCNPISGHATLYWYQQILGQGPKLLIQFQNNGVVDDSQLPKDRFSAERLKGVDSTLKIQPAKLEDSAVYLCASSLEASSIYNEQFFGPGTRLTVL.

The chain employs TRBV19 and TRBJ2-7, with D perhaps being TRBD1 or TRBD2 (6 bases each). The CDR3 contains 14 residues. Trimming took off 6 bases at V and 3 bases at J, with 15 bases between the two ends. Germline-derived CDR1 and CDR2 are LNHDA and SQIVND (reference sequence). This CDR3 is CASSTGAGRYEQYF. The CDR3 DNA is TGTGCCAGTAGCACGGGGGCGGGCCGCTACGAGCAGTACTTC.